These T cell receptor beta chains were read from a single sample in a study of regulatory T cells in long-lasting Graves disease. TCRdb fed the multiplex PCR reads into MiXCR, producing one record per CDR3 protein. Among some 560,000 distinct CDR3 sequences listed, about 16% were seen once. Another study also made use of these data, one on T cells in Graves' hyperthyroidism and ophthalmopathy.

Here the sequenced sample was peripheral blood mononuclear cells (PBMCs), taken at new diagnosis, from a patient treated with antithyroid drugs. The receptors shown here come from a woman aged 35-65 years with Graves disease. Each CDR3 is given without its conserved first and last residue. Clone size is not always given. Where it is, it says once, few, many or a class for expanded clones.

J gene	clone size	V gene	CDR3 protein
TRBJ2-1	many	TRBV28	ASSLFISPGQSSYNEQF
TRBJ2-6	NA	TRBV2	ASSENSGANVLT
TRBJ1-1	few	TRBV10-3	AIREAREYTEAF
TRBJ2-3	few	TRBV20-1	SASSGQGYTDTQY
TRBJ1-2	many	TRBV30	ALRGAGAYGYT
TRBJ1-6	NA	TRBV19	ASLDAGGSPLH
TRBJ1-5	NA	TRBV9	ASSDGTVGLPQH
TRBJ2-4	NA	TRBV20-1	SAMGLNIQY
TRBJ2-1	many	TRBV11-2	ASSSSWDSPWNEQF
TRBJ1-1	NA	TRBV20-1	SARVRGELNTEAF
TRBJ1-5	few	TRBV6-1	ASSEQGHPDQPQH
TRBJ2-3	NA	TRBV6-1	ASRMGGQDTQY
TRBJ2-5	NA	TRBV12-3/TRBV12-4	ASSLGRGPV
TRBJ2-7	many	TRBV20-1	SCRAGISYEQY
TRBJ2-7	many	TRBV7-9	ASSRAGTVSYEQY
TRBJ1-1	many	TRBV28	ASSLGGAGTEAF
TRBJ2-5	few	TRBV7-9	AGSFPSQETQY
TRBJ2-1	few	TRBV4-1	ASSRQTGTSGINEQF
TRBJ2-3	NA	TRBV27	ASSLRSISDTQY
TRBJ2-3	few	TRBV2	ASSVSGGGSY
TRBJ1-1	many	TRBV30	AWSESANTEAF
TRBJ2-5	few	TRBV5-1	ASSTGLGETQY
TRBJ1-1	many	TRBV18	ASSRTQSTEAF
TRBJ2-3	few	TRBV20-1	SATIAVSTDTQY
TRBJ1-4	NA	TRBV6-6	ASSYSTASREKLF
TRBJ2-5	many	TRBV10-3	AISVGETQY
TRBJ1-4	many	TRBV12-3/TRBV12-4	ASSLLGAGGMF
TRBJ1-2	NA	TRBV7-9	ASSPGQGAPGYT
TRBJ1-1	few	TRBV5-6	ASSSGGPER
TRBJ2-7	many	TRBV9	ASSQGTTGEQY
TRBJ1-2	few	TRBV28	ASSVTAGGFGGYT
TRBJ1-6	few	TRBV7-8	ASSLMAGGNSPLH
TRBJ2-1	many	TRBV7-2	ASSNVLGEQF
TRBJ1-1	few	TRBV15	ATSGDVETF
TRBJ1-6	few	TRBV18	ASSPGRNSPLH
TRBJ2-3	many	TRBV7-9	ASSLDYSTQY
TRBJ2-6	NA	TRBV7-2	ASSLGDFFSSGANVLT
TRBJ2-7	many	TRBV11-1	ASSLYSYSSYEQY
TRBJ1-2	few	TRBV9	ASSVETGVDYGYT
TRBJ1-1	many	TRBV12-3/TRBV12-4	ASSWPNTEAF
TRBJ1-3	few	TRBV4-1	ASSRTTGETGNTIY